This T cell receptor beta chain was recovered during a study of long-term antiretroviral therapy in people with HIV. Study background: The earliest samples came about a decade before the 2015 immediate-ART recommendation.

The V gene's germline CDR1 is SNHLY and CDR2 FYNNEI. The V gene end was trimmed by 6 bases and the J gene end by 2 bases; junction bases not matched to a gene: 5. The CDR3 consists of 14 residues. The study, taken as a whole, reports: ART was followed by higher diversity that remained below transplant donor controls.

The immunoSEQ assay was v3.0, run at survey level. The protocol was immunoSEQ multiplex PCR, while the TCRdb copy is restricted to in-frame clones and leaves out a portion. The sample lists 35,000 to 50,000 clones; 86% were seen once. With respect to this clone: Its matching antigen is unknown. This may be a read error, as it is one base from a much larger clone. The sample holds other DNA sequences that translate to the same CDR3.

The sequence derives from a woman in her forties or fifties with HIV. Sequences were derived from unsorted PBMCs, sampled 0.1 years before starting antiretroviral therapy. The chain has TRBV2 and TRBJ2-7, with 9 positions matching TRBD1. The CDR3: CASRTGTGPYEQYF. CDR3 DNA: TGTGCCAGCAGGACCGGGACAGGGCCCTACGAGCAGTACTTC. Full variable domain (remainder filled in from reference TRBV2 and TRBJ2-7): EPEVTQTPSHQVTQMGQEVILRCVPISNHLYFYWYRQILGQKVEFLVSFYNNEISEKSEIFDDQFSVERPDGSNFTLKIRSTKLEDSAMYFCASRTGTGPYEQYFGPGTRLTVT.